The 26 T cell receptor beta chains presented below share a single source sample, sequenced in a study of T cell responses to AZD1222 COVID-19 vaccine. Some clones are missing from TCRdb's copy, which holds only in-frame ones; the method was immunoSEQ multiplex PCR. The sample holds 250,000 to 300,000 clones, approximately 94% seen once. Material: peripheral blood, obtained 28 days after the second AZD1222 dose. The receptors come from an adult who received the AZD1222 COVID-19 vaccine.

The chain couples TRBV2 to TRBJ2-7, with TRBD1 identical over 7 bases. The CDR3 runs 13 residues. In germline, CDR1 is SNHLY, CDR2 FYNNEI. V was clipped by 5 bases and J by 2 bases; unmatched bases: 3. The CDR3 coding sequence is TGTGCCAGCAGTTGGACAGGTACCTACGAGCAGTACTTC. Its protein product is CASSWTGTYEQYF.

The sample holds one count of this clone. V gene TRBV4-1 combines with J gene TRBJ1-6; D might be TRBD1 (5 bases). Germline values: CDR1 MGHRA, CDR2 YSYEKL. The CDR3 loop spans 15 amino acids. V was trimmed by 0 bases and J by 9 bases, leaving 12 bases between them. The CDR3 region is CASSQEGVLRSPLHF. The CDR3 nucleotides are TGCGCCAGCAGCCAAGAGGGGGTTCTTCGTTCACCCCTCCACTTT.

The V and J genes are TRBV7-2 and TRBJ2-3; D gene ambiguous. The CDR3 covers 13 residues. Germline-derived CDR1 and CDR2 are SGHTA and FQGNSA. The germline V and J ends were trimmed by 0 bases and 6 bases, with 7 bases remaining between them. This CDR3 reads CASSLAERDTQYF. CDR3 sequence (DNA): TGTGCCAGCAGCTTAGCCGAAAGGGATACGCAGTATTTT. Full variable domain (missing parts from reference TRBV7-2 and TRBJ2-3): GAGVSQSPSNKVTEKGKDVELRCDPISGHTALYWYRQSLGQGLEFLIYFQGNSAPDKSGLPSDRFSAERTGGSVSTLTIQRTQQEDSAVYLCASSLAERDTQYFGPGTRLTVL.

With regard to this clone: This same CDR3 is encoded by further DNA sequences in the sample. The CDR3 loop is CASSLDSNQPQHF. In DNA, the CDR3 is TGTGCCAGCAGCTTGGATAGCAATCAGCCCCAGCATTTT. This chain uses TRBV5-4 with TRBJ1-5; D not resolved. Trimming cost V 0 bases and J 0 bases, with 1 base left between them. The CDR3 is made up of 13 amino acids. Germline CDR1 reads SGHNT; CDR2 reads YYREEE (reference sequence).

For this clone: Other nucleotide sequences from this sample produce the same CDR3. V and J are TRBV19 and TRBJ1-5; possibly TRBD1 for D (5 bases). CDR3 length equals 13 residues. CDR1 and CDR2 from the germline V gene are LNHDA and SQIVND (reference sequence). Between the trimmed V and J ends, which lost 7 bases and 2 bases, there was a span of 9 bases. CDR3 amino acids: CASTSRGNQPQHF. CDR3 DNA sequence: TGTGCCAGTACCTCCAGGGGCAATCAGCCCCAGCATTTT.

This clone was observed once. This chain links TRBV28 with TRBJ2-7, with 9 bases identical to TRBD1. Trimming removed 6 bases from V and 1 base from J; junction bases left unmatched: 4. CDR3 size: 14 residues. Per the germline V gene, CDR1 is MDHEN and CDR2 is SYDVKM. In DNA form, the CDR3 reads TGTGCCAGCAGCCCAGGGACAGGGTCCTACGAGCAGTACTTC. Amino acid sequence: CASSPGTGSYEQYF.

Here the CDR3 DNA reads TGTGCCAGTAAGCCTGGGGGGGCAGATACGCAGTATTTT. Translated: CASKPGGADTQYF. The chain joins TRBV19 to TRBJ2-3; 7 positions match TRBD2. With V trimmed by 7 bases and J by 4 bases, 5 bases remained unmatched. The CDR3 length is 13 residues. CDR1 is LNHDA, CDR2 SQIVND, per germline (reference sequence).

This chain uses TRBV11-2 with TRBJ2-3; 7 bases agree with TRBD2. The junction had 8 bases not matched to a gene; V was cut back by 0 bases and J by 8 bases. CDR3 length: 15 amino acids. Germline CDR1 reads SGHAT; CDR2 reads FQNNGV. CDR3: CASSLEYAGEGTQYF. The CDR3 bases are TGTGCCAGCAGCTTAGAGTATGCGGGAGAAGGTACGCAGTATTTT.

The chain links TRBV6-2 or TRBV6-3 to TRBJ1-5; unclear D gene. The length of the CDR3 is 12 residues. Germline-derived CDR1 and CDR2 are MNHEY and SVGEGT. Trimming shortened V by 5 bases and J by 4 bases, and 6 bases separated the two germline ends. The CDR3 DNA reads TGTGCCAGCAGTCGTCGAAATCAGCCCCAGCATTTT. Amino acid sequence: CASSRRNQPQHF.

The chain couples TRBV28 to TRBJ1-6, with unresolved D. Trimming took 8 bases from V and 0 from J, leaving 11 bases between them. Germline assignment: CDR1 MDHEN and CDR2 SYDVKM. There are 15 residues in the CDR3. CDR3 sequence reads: CASLTPSSYNSPLHF. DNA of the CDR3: TGTGCCAGCCTAACACCGAGCTCCTATAATTCACCCCTCCACTTT.

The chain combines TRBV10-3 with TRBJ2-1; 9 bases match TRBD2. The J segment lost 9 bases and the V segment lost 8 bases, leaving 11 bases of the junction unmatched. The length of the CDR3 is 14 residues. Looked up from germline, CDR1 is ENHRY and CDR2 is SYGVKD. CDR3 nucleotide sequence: TGTGCCATCGGAGCGCGGGGGGGCCAAAGTGAGCAGTTCTTC. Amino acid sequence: CAIGARGGQSEQFF.

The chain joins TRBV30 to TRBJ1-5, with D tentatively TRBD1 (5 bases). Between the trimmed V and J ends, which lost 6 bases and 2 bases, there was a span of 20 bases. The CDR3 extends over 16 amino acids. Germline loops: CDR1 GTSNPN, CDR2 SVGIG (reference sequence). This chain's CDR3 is CACSEPGPQRNQPQHF. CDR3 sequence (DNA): TGTGCCTGTTCAGAGCCGGGACCCCAGCGCAATCAGCCCCAGCATTTT. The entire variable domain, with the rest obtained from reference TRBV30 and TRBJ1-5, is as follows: SQTIHQWPATLVQPVGSPLSLECTVEGTSNPNLYWYRQAAGRGLQLLFYSVGIGQISSEVPQNLSASRPQDRQFILSSKKLLLSDSGFYLCACSEPGPQRNQPQHFGDGTRLSIL.

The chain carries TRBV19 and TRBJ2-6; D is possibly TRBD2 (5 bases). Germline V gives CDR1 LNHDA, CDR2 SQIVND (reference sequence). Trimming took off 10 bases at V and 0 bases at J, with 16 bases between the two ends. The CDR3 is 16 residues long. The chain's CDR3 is CATSSPGGSGANVLTF. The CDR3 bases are TGTGCCACCTCGTCCCCCGGAGGCTCTGGGGCCAACGTCCTGACTTTC.

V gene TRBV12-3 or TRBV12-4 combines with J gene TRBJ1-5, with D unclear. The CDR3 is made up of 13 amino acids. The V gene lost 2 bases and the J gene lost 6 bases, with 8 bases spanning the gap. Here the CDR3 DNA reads TGTGCCAGCAGTTTATTCGAAGGTCAGCCCCAGCATTTT. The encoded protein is CASSLFEGQPQHF.

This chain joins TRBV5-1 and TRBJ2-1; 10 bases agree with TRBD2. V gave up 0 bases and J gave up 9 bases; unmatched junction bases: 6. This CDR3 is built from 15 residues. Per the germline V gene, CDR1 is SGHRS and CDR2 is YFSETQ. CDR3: CASSLGTSGFGEQFF. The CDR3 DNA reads TGCGCCAGCAGCTTGGGGACTAGCGGTTTCGGTGAGCAGTTCTTC.

CDR3 in DNA: TGTGCCAGCAGCCAAGAGGGGGTAGGGTATGGCTACACCTTC. It translates to CASSQEGVGYGYTF. The chain joins TRBV3-1 (or the pseudogene TRBV3-2) to TRBJ1-2; D is perhaps TRBD1 (5 bases). V lost 0 bases, J lost 5 bases, and 10 bases lay in between. Germline assignment: CDR1 LGHDT and CDR2 YNNKEL (reference sequence). This CDR3 has 14 residues.

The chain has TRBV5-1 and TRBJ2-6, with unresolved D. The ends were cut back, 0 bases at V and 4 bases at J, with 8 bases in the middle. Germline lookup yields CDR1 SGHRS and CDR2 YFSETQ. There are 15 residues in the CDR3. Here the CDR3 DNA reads TGCGCCAGCAGCTTGGCAGGAGCCGGGGCCAACGTCCTGACTTTC. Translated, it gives CASSLAGAGANVLTF. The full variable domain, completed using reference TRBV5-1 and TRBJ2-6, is KAGVTQTPRYLIKTRGQQVTLSCSPISGHRSVSWYQQTPGQGLQFLFEYFSETQRNKGNFPGRFSGRQFSNSRSEMNVSTLELGDSALYLCASSLAGAGANVLTFGAGSRLTVL.

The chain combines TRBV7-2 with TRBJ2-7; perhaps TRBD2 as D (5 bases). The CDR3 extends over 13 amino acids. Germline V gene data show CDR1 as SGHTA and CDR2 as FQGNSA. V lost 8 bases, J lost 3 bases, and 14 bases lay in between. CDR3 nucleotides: TGTGCCAGCTCACTAGGCTACCTCTACGAGCAGTACTTC. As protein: CASSLGYLYEQYF.

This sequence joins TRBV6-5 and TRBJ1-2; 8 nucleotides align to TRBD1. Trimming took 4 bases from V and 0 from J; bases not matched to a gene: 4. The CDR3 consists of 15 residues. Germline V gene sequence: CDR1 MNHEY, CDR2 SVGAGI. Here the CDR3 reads CASSLTGGTNYGYTF. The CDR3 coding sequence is TGTGCCAGCAGTTTAACAGGGGGAACTAACTATGGCTACACCTTC.

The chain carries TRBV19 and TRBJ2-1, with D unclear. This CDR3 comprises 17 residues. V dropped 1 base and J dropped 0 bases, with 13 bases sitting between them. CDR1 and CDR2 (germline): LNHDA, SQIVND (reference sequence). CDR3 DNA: TGTGCCAGTAGTATAGGCGCCGGGTCCCCCTCCTACAATGAGCAGTTCTTC. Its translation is CASSIGAGSPSYNEQFF.

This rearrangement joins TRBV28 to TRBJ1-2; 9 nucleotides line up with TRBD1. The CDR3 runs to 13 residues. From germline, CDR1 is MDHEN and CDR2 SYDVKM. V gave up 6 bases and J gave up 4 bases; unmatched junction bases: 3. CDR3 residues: CASRRDRVYGYTF. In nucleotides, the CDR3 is TGTGCCAGCAGGCGGGACAGGGTCTATGGCTACACCTTC.

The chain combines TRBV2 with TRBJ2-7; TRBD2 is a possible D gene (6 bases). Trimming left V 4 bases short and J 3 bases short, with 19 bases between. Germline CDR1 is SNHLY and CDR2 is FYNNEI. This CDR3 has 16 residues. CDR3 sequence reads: CASSGFLAESVYEQYF. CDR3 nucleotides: TGTGCCAGCAGTGGATTCTTAGCGGAATCAGTCTACGAGCAGTACTTC.

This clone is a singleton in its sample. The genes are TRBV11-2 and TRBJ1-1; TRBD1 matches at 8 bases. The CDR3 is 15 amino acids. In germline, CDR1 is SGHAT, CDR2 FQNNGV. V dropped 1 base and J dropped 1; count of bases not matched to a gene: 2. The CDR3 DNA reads TGTGCCAGCAGCTTAGCAGGGGGCGCGAACACTGAAGCTTTCTTT. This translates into CASSLAGGANTEAFF.

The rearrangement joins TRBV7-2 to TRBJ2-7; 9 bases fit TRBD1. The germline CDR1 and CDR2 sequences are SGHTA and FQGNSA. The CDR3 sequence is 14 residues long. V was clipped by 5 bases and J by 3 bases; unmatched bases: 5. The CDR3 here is CASSKDRGNYEQYF. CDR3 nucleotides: TGTGCCAGCAGCAAGGACAGGGGTAACTACGAGCAGTACTTC.

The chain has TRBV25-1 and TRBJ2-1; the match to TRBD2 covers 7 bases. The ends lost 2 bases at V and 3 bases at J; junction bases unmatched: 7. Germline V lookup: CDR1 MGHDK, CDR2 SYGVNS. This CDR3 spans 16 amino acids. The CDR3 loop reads CASSEREAGFYNEQFF. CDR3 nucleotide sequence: TGTGCCAGCAGTGAACGGGAGGCGGGGTTCTACAATGAGCAGTTCTTC.

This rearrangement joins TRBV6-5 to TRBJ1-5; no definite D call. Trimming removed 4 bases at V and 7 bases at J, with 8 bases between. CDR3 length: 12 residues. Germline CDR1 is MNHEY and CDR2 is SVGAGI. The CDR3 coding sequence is TGTGCCAGCAGTTTCCTGGGGCAGCCCCAGCATTTT. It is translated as CASSFLGQPQHF.